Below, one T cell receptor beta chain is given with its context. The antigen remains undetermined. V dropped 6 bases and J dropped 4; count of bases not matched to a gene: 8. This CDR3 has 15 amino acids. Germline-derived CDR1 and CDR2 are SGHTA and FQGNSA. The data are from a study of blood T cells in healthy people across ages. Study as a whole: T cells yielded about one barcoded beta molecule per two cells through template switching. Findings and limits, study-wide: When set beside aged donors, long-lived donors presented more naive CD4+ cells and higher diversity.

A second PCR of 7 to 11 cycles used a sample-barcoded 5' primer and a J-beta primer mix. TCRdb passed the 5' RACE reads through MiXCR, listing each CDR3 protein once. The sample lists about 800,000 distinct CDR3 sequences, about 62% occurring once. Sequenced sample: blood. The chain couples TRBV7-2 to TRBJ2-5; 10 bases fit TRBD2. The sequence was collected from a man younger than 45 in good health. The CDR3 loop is CASRNLAGDGETQYF. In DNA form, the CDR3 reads TGTGCCAGCAGGAACCTAGCGGGAGATGGAGAGACCCAGTACTTC.